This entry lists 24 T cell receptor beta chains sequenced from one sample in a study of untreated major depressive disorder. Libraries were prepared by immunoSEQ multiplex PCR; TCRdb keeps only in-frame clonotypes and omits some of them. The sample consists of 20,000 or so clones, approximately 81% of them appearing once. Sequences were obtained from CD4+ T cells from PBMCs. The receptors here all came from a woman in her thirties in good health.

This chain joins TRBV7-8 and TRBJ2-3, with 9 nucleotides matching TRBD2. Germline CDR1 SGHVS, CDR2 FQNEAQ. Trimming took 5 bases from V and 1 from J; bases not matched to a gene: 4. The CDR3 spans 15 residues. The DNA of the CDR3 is TGTGCCAGCAGCCTCCGACTAGCGGGCACAGATACGCAGTATTTT. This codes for CASSLRLAGTDTQYF.

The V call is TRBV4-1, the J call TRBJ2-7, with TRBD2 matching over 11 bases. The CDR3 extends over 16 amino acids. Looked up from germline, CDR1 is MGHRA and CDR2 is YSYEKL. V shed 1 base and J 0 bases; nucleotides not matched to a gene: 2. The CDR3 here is CASSQGLAGYSYEQYF. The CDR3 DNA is TGCGCCAGCAGCCAAGGACTAGCGGGGTACTCCTACGAGCAGTACTTC.

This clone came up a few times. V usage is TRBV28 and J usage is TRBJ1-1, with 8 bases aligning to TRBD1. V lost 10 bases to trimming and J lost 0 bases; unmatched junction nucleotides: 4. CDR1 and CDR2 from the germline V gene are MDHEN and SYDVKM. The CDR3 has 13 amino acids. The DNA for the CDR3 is TGTGCCACCCGACAGGGGATGAACACTGAAGCTTTCTTT. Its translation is CATRQGMNTEAFF.

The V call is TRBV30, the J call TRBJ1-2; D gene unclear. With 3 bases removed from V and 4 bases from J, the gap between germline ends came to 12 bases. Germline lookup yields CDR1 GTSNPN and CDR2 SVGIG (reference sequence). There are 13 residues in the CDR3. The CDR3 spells CAWSVGRPYGYTF. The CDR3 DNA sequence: TGTGCCTGGAGCGTGGGGAGGCCCTATGGCTACACCTTC.

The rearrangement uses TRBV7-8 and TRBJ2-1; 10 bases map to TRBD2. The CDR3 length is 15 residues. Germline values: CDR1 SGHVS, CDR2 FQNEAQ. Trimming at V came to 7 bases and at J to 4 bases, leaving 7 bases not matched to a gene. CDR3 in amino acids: CASNPLAGTYNEQFF. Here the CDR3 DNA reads TGTGCCAGCAACCCACTAGCGGGAACTTACAATGAGCAGTTCTTC.

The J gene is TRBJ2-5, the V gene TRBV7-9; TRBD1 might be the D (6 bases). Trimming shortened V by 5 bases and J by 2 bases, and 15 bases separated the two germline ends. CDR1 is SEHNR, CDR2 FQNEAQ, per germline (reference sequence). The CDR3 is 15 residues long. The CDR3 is CASSITAGVQETQYF. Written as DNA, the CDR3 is TGTGCCAGCAGCATAACCGCAGGGGTTCAAGAGACCCAGTACTTC.

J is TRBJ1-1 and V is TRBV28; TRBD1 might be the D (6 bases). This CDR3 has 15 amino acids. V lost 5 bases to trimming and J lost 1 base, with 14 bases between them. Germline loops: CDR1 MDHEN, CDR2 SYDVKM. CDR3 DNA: TGTGCCAGCAGTGAACCCAGGGGCTCGAACACTGAAGCTTTCTTT. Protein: CASSEPRGSNTEAFF.

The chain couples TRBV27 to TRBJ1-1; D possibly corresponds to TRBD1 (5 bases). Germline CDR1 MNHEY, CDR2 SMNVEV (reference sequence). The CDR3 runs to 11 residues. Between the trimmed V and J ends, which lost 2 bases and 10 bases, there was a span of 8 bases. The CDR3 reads CASSLRGAAFF. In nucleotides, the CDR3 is TGTGCCAGCAGTTTAAGGGGAGCAGCTTTCTTT.

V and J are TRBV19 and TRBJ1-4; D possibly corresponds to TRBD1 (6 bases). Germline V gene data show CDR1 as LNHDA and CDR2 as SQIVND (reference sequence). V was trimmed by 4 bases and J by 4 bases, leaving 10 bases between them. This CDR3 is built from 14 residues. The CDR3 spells CASSNPGDNEKLFF. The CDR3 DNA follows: TGTGCCAGTAGTAATCCAGGGGATAATGAAAAACTGTTTTTT.

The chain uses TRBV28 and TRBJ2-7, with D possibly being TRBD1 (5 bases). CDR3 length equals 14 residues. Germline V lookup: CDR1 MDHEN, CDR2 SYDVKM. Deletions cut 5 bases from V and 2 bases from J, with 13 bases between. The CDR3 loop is CASSKEQGPYEQYF. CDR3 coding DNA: TGTGCCAGCAGTAAAGAGCAGGGTCCCTACGAGCAGTACTTC.

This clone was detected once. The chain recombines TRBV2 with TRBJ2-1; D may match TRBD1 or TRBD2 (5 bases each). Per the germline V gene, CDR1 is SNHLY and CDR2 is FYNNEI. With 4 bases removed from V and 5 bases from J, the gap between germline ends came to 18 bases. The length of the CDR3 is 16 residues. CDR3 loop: CASSGVGLGANNEQFF. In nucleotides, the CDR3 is TGTGCCAGCAGTGGGGTCGGGCTCGGGGCTAACAATGAGCAGTTCTTC.

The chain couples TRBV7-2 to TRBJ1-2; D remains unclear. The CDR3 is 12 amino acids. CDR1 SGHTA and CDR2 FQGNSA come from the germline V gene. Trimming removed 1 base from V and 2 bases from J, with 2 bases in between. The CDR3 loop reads CASSLVNYGYTF. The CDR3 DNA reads TGTGCCAGCAGCTTAGTCAACTATGGCTACACCTTC.

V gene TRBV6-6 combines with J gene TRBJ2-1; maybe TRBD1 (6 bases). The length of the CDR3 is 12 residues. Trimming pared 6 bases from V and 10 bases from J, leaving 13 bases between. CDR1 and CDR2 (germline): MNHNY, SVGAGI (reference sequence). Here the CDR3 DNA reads TGTGCCAGCAGATTACAGGGCCAGGAGCAGTTCTTC. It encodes CASRLQGQEQFF.

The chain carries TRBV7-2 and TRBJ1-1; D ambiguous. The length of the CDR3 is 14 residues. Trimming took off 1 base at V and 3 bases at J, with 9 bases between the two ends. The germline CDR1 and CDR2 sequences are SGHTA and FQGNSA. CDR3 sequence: CASSLGARYTEAFF. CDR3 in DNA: TGTGCCAGCAGCTTAGGGGCGAGGTACACTGAAGCTTTCTTT.

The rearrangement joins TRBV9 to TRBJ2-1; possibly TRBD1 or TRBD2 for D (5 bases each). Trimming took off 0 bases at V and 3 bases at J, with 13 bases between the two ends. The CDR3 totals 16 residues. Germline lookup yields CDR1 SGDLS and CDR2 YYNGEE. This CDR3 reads CASSVAGADYYNEQFF. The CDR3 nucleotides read TGTGCCAGCAGCGTAGCCGGGGCCGATTACTACAATGAGCAGTTCTTC.

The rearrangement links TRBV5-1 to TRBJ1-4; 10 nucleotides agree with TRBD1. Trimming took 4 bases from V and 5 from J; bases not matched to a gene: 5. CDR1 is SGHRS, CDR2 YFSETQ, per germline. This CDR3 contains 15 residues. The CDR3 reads CASSPWTGGNEKLFF. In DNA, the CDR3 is TGCGCCAGCAGCCCTTGGACAGGGGGGAATGAAAAACTGTTTTTT.

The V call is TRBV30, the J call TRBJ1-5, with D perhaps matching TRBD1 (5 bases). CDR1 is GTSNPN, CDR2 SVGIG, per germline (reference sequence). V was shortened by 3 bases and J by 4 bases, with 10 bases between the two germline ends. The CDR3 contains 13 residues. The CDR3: CAWSPGPNQPQHF. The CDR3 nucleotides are TGTGCCTGGAGCCCGGGGCCGAATCAGCCCCAGCATTTT.

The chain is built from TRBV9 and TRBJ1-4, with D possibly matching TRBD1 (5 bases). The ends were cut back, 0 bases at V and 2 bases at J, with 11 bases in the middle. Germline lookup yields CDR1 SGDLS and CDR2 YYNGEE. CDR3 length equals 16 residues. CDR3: CASSVDQGGTNEKLFF. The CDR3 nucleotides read TGTGCCAGCAGCGTAGATCAGGGTGGCACTAATGAAAAACTGTTTTTT. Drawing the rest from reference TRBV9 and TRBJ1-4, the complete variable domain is DSGVTQTPKHLITATGQRVTLRCSPRSGDLSVYWYQQSLDQGLQFLIQYYNGEERAKGNILERFSAQQFPDLHSELNLSSLELGDSALYFCASSVDQGGTNEKLFFGSGTQLSVL.

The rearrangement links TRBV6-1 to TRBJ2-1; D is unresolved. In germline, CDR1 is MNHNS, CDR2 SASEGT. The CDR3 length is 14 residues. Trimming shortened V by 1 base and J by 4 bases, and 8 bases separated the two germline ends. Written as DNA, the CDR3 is TGTGCCAGCAGTGAAGAGGGTACTTACAATGAGCAGTTCTTC. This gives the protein CASSEEGTYNEQFF.

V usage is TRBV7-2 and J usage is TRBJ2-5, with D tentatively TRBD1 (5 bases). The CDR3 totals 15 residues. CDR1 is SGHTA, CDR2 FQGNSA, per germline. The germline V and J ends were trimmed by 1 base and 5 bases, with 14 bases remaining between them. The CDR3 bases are TGTGCCAGCAGCTTAGGACAGACCGACCTTGAGACCCAGTACTTC. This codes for CASSLGQTDLETQYF.

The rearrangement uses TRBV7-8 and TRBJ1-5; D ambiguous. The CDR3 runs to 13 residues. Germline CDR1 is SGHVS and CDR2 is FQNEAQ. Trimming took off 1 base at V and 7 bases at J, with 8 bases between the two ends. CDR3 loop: CASSLGRNQPQHF. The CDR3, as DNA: TGTGCCAGCAGCTTAGGGCGGAACCAGCCCCAGCATTTT.

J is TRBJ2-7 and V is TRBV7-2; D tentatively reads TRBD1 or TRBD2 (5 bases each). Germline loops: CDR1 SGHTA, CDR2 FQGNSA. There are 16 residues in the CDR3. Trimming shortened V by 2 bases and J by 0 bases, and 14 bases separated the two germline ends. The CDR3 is CASSLLGTQSSYEQYF. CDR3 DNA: TGTGCCAGCAGCTTATTAGGGACCCAGAGCTCCTACGAGCAGTACTTC.

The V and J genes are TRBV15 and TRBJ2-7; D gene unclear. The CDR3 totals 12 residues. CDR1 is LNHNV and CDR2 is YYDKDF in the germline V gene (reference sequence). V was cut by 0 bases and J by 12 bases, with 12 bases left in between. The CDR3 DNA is TGTGCCACCAGCAGAGATGTTTCACCCCCGTACTTC. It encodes CATSRDVSPPYF.

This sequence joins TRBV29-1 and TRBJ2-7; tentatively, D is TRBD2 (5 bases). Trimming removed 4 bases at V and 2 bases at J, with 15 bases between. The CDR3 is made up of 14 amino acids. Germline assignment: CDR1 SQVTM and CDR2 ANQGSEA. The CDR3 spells CSVAWGSSAYEQYF. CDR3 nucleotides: TGCAGCGTTGCGTGGGGAAGTAGCGCCTACGAGCAGTACTTC.